The source of this T cell receptor beta chain is a study of blood T cells in healthy people across ages. Study as a whole: About one barcoded beta molecule per two T cells was captured by template switching.

In this sample, this clonotype turned up a few times. Its antigen is unknown. Next came a second PCR, run for about 7 to 12 cycles, which used a sample-barcoded 5' primer along with a J-beta primer mix. From the 5' RACE reads, TCRdb called clonotypes with MiXCR, one entry per CDR3 protein. This sample carries about 640,000 distinct CDR3 sequences, about 53% of them seen once, and the ten largest clones take approximately 40%. Notes on the study in general: Measured against age, TCR beta diversity per million T cells decreased in a roughly linear manner.

Germline V gives CDR1 ENHRY, CDR2 SYGVKD. The CDR3 consists of 15 residues. V lost 2 bases and J lost 7, with 17 bases in between. The TCR was taken from a man aged 55 to 70 in good health. This chain connects TRBV10-3 to TRBJ2-5, with D perhaps given as TRBD1 or TRBD2 (5 bases each). Sequenced material: blood. The CDR3: CAISENPGTSGTQYF. The CDR3 region has the DNA TGTGCCATCAGTGAGAACCCTGGGACCTCAGGGACCCAGTACTTC.